The clone carrying this TCR beta chain was counted only a few times. Germline V gene data show CDR1 as LGHNA and CDR2 as YNFKEQ. V was shortened by 4 bases and J by 6 bases, with 8 bases between the two germline ends. The CDR3 extends over 12 amino acids. In TCRdb, the 5' RACE reads were re-called with MiXCR into one record per CDR3 protein. The sample consists of roughly 100,000 distinct CDR3 sequences, 14% of them appearing once. This entry is derived from a study of early T cells in non-severe SARS-CoV-2 infection. Study details: Unsorted whole-blood RNA was sequenced in bulk, leaving chains unpaired.

The sample was whole blood. V usage is TRBV4-2 and J usage is TRBJ2-3; D is uncertain. The clonotype was recovered from an adult who was a healthcare worker with PCR-confirmed SARS-CoV-2 infection or an uninfected control (not recorded which). The CDR3 nucleotides are TGTGCCAGCAGCCGTACTCTGGATACGCAGTATTTT. It specifies CASSRTLDTQYF.